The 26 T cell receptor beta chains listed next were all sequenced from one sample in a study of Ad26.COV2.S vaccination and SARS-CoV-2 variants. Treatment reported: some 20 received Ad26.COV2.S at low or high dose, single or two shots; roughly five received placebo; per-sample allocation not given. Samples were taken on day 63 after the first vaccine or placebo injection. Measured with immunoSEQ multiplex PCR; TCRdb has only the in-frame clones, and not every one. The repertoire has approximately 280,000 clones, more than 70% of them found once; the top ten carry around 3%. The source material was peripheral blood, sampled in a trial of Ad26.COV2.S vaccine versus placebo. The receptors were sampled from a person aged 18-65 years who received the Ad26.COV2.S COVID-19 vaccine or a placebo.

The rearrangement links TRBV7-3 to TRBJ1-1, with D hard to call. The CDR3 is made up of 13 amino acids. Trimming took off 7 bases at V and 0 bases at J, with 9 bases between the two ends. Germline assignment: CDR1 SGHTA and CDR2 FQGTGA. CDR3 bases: TGTGCCAGCAAGTTAGGGATGAACACTGAAGCTTTCTTT. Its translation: CASKLGMNTEAFF.

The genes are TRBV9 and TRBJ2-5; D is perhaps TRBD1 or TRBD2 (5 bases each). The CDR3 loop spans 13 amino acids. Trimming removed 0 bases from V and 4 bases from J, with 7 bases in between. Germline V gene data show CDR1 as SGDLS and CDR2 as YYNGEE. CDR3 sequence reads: CASSVGDRETQYF. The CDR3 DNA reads TGTGCCAGCAGCGTAGGGGACCGAGAGACCCAGTACTTC.

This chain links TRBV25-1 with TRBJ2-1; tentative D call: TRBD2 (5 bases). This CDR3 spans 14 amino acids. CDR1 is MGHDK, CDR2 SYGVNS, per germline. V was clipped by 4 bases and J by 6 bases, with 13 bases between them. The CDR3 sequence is CASSGSRGGNEQFF. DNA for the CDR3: TGTGCCAGCAGTGGTAGTAGAGGAGGCAATGAGCAGTTCTTC.

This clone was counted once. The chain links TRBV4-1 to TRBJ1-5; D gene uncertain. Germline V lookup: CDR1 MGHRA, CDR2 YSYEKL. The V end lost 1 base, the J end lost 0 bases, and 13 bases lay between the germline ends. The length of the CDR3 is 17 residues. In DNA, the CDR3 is TGCGCCAGCAGCCAAGGTCTTTTTGGTGTTAGCAATCAGCCCCAGCATTTT. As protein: CASSQGLFGVSNQPQHF.

The CDR3 nucleotides are TGTGCCAGCAGCCGAAGAGGGTTGCTAAAAGAGACCCAGTACTTC. This codes for CASSRRGLLKETQYF. This chain joins TRBV5-6 and TRBJ2-5; weak D call: TRBD2 (5 bases). Trimming pared 4 bases from V and 3 bases from J, leaving 16 bases between. Per germline, CDR1 SGHDT and CDR2 YYEEEE. The length of the CDR3 is 15 residues.

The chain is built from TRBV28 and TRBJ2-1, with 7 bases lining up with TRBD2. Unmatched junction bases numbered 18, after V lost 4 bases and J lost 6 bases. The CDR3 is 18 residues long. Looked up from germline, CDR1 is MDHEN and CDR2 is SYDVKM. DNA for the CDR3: TGTGCCAGCAGTTCCCACCCTGCCGGACTAGGAGGGTTCAATGAGCAGTTCTTC. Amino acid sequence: CASSSHPAGLGGFNEQFF.

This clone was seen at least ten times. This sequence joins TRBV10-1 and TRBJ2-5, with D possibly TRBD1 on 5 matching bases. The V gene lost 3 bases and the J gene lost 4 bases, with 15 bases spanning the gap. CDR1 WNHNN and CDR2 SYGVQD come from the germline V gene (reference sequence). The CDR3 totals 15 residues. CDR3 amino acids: CASSDDTGVGETQYF. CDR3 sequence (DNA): TGCGCCAGCAGTGACGACACAGGCGTTGGAGAGACCCAGTACTTC.

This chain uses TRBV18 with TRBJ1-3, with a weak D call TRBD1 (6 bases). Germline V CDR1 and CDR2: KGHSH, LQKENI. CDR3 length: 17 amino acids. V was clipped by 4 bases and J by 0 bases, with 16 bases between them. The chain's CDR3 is CASSQRRDRSSGNTIYF. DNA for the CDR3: TGTGCCAGCTCACAACGAAGAGACAGGAGCTCTGGAAACACCATATATTTT.

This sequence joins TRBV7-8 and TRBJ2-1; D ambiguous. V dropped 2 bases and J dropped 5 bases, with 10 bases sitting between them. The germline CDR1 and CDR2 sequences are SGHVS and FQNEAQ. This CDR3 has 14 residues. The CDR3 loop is CASSLRTNDNEQFF. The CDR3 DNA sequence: TGTGCCAGCAGCTTAAGGACGAATGACAATGAGCAGTTCTTC.

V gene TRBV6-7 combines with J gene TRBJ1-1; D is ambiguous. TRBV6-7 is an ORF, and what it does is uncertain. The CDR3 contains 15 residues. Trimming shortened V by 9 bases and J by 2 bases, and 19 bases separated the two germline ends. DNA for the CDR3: TGTGCCAGGGAACAAGGCTATGCCCTTAACACTGAAGCTTTCTTT. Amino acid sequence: CAREQGYALNTEAFF.

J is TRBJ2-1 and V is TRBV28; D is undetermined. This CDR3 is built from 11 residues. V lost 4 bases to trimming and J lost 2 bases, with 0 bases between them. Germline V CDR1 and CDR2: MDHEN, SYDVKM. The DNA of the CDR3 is TGTGCCAGCAGTTCCTACAATGAGCAGTTCTTC. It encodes CASSSYNEQFF. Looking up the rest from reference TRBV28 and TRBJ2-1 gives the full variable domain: DVKVTQSSRYLVKRTGEKVFLECVQDMDHENMFWYRQDPGLGLRLIYFSYDVKMKEKGDIPEGYSVSREKKERFSLILESASTNQTSMYLCASSSYNEQFFGPGTRLTVL.

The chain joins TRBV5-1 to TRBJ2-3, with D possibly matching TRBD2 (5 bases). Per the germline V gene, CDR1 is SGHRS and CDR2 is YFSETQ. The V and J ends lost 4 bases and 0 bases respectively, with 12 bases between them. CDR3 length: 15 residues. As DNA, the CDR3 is TGCGCCAGCAGCCCCGGGGATACTAGCACAGATACGCAGTATTTT. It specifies CASSPGDTSTDTQYF.

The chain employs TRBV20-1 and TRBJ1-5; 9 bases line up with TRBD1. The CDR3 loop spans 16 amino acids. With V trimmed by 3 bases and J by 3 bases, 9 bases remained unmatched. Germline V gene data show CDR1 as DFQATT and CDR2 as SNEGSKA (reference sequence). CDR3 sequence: CSASPPGQGDNQPQHF. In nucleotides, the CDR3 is TGCAGTGCTAGTCCCCCGGGACAGGGTGACAATCAGCCCCAGCATTTT.

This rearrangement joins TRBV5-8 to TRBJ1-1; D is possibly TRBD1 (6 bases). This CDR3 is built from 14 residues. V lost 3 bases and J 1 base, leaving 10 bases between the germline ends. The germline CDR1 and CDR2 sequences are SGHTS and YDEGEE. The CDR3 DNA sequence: TGTGCCAGCAGCTCCCGGACAGCGAACACTGAAGCTTTCTTT. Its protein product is CASSSRTANTEAFF.

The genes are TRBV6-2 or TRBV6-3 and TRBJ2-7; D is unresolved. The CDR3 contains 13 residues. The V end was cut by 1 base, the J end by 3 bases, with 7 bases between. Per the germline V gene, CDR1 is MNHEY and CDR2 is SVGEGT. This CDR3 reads CASSYYKIYEQYF. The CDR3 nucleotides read TGTGCCAGCAGTTACTACAAAATCTACGAGCAGTACTTC.

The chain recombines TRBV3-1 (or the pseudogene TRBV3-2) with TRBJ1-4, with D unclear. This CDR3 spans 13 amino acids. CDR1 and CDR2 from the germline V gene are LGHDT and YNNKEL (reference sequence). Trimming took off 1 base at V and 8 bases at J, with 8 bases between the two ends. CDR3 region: CASSQGGTEKLFF. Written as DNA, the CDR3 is TGTGCCAGCAGCCAAGGTGGAACCGAAAAACTGTTTTTT.

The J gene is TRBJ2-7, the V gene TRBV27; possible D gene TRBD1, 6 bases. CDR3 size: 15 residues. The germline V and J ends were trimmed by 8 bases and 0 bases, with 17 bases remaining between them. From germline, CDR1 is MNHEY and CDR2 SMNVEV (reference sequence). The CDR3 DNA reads TGTGCCAGCCAATCTTTAGGGACAAACTCCTACGAGCAGTACTTC. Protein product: CASQSLGTNSYEQYF.

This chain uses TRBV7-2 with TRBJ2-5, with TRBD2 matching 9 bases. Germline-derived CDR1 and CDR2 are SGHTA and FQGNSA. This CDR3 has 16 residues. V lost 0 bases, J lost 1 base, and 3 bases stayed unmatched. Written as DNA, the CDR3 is TGTGCCAGCAGCTTAGCTTTTAGCGGGGGCCAAGAGACCCAGTACTTC. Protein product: CASSLAFSGGQETQYF. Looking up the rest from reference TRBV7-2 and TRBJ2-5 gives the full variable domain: GAGVSQSPSNKVTEKGKDVELRCDPISGHTALYWYRQSLGQGLEFLIYFQGNSAPDKSGLPSDRFSAERTGGSVSTLTIQRTQQEDSAVYLCASSLAFSGGQETQYFGPGTRLLVL.

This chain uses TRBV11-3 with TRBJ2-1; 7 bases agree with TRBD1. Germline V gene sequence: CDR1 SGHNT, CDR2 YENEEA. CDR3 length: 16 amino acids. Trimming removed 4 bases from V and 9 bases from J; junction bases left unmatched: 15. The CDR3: CASSSARTGIRGEQFF. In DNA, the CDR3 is TGTGCCAGCAGCTCAGCCCGGACAGGAATCCGGGGTGAGCAGTTCTTC.

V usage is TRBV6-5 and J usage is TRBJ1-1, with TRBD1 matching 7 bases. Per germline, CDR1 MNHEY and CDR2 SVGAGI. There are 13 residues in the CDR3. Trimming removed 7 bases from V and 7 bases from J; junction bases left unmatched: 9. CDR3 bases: TGTGCCAGCACCCACCCCGGGACAGATGAAGCTTTCTTT. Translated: CASTHPGTDEAFF.

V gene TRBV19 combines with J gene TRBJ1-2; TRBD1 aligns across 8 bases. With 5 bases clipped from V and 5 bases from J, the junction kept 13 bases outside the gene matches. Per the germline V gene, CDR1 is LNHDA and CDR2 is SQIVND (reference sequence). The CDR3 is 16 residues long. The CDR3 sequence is CASSAHGQGFGYGYTF. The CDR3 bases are TGTGCCAGTAGTGCGCACGGACAGGGTTTTGGATATGGCTACACCTTC.

Here the CDR3 DNA reads TGCGCCAGCAGCCAGACCGAGCCGGGACAGGGGAATCAGCCCCAGCATTTT. The encoded protein is CASSQTEPGQGNQPQHF. The chain has TRBV4-1 and TRBJ1-5; 10 positions match TRBD1. CDR1 MGHRA and CDR2 YSYEKL come from the germline V gene. With 3 bases clipped from V and 4 bases from J, the junction kept 9 bases outside the gene matches. The CDR3 covers 17 residues.

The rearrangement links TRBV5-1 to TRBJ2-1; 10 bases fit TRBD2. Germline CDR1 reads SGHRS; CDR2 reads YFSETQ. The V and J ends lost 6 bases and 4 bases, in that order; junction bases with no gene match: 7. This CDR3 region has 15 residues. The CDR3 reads CASKFLAGEYNEQFF. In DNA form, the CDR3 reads TGCGCCAGCAAGTTTCTAGCGGGAGAGTACAATGAGCAGTTCTTC.

CDR3 amino acids: CASGPGSGSPGETQYF. In DNA, the CDR3 is TGTGCTAGTGGTCCCGGATCGGGGAGTCCAGGAGAGACCCAGTACTTC. The V and J genes are TRBV12-5 and TRBJ2-5; TRBD2 might be the D (5 bases). Germline loops: CDR1 LGHNT, CDR2 FRNRAP. Between the trimmed V and J ends, which lost 5 bases and 4 bases, there was a span of 20 bases. The CDR3 is 16 amino acids.

CDR3 nucleotide sequence: TGTGCCACCAGTGATCGGACAGGGGGACCCTATCAGCCCCAGCATTTT. Protein: CATSDRTGGPYQPQHF. V is TRBV24-1 and J is TRBJ1-5; 10 bases fit TRBD1. The CDR3 contains 16 residues. V lost 3 bases to trimming and J lost 5 bases; unmatched junction nucleotides: 6. Germline CDR1 and CDR2: KGHDR and SFDVKD.

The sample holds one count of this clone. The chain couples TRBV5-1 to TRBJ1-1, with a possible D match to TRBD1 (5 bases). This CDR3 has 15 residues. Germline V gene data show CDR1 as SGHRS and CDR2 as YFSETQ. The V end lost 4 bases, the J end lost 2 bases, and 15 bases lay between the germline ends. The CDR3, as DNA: TGCGCCAGCAGCCTCACTCAGGGCACCAACACTGAAGCTTTCTTT. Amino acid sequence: CASSLTQGTNTEAFF.